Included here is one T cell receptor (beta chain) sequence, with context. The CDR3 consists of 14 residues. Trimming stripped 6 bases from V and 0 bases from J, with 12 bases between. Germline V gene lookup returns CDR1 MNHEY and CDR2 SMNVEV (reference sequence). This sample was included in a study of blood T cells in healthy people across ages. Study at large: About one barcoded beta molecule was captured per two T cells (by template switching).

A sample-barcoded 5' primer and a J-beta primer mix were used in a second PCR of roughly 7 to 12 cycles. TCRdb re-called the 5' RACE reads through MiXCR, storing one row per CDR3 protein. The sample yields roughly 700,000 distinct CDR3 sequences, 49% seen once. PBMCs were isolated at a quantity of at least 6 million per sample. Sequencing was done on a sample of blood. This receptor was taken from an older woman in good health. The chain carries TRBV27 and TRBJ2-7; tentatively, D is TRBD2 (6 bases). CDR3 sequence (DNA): TGTGCCAGCAGCGGTTTCGGGAGCTCCTACGAGCAGTACTTC. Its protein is CASSGFGSSYEQYF.